What follows describes a single T cell receptor beta chain. Its matching antigen is unknown. This specimen comes from a study of blood T cells in healthy people across ages. Staff drew 8 to 10 milliliters of peripheral blood from each donor. A second PCR of 7 to 11 cycles used a sample-barcoded 5' primer and a J-beta primer mix. TCRdb analysed the 5' RACE reads with MiXCR anew, one entry per CDR3 protein. The sample holds some 890,000 distinct CDR3 sequences, almost 30% seen once. Study results and caveats: A greater number of naive CD4+ cells and higher diversity distinguished long-lived donors from aged donors.

CDR3 length: 14 amino acids. Trimming took 4 bases from V and 2 from J, leaving 15 bases between them. Germline loops: CDR1 GTSNPN, CDR2 SVGIG (reference sequence). This same sample was also part of a study on T cells of mothers and their children. That source adds: The donor cohort consisted of a few healthy Caucasian mothers and their six children. Researchers found no T cell clones that were persistent and microchimeric.

V and J are TRBV30 and TRBJ2-7, with unresolved D. This TCR was sampled from a woman between 40 and 55 years old in good health. The sequencing sample was made of blood. CDR3 DNA sequence: TGTGCCTGGAAGACTCAAAGGATAACCTACGAGCAGTACTTC. It codes for CAWKTQRITYEQYF.